A single sample gave rise to the 6 T cell receptor beta chains below, sequenced in a study of T cells in Graves' hyperthyroidism and ophthalmopathy. Regions amplified from RNA transcripts were the TCR beta CDR3 regions. The primer set for the first-round RT-PCR of the TCR CDR3 was HTBI. TCRdb re-called the multiplex PCR reads through MiXCR, storing one row per CDR3 protein. The table shows more than 300,000 distinct CDR3 sequences, with 17% occurring only once. Sequencing was performed on blood. Receptor source: a woman between 25 and 40 years old with Graves' hyperthyroidism that later progressed to Graves' ophthalmopathy.

On this clonotype: Given a much more abundant clone one base away, this may be a read error. The gene calls are TRBV27 and TRBJ2-7; the D gene is possibly TRBD1 (5 bases). Germline V gene sequence: CDR1 MNHEY, CDR2 SMNVEV (reference sequence). The CDR3 loop spans 15 amino acids. The CDR3 DNA follows: TGTGCCAGCAGTTTAGGGGCCAGGGATTCCTGCGAGCAGTACTTC. Protein: CASSLGARDSCEQYF.

This chain joins TRBV3-1 and TRBJ1-6; D uncertain. V was cut by 6 bases and J by 0 bases, with 9 bases left in between. The CDR3 is 15 amino acids. Per the germline V gene, CDR1 is LGHDT and CDR2 is YNNKEL (reference sequence). The CDR3: CASRVDSSYNSPLHF. Here the CDR3 DNA reads TGTGCCAGCAGAGTTGATAGCTCCTATAATTCACCCCTCCACTTT.

This clonotype was found a few times. The chain joins TRBV7-8 to TRBJ2-3; 9 bases align to TRBD2. This CDR3 has 14 amino acids. Looked up from germline, CDR1 is SGHVS and CDR2 is FQNEAQ. The trim removed 4 bases at V and 7 bases at J, leaving 6 bases unmatched. The CDR3 loop is CASSSRGGQNTQYF. In DNA, the CDR3 is TGTGCCAGCAGCTCGCGGGGGGGCCAGAATACGCAGTATTTT.

This chain uses TRBV11-2 with TRBJ2-7; 9 bases map to TRBD1. The CDR3 is 16 amino acids. Trimming cost V 1 base and J 2 bases; bases outside gene matches: 6. Germline lookup yields CDR1 SGHAT and CDR2 FQNNGV. This chain's CDR3 is CASSLAPDRGTYEQYF. CDR3 nucleotides: TGTGCCAGCAGCTTAGCCCCAGACAGGGGGACCTACGAGCAGTACTTC.

The rearrangement links TRBV5-6 to TRBJ1-2, with D perhaps TRBD1 (5 bases). Trimming pared 0 bases from V and 4 bases from J, leaving 13 bases between. This CDR3 region has 15 residues. Germline V gives CDR1 SGHDT, CDR2 YYEEEE. CDR3 sequence reads: CASSLVSRQSYGYTF. The CDR3 nucleotides are TGTGCCAGCAGCTTGGTGTCGCGACAGTCCTATGGCTACACCTTC.

There are many counts of this clonotype. The chain carries TRBV28 and TRBJ2-1, with 10 positions matching TRBD2. The CDR3 has 19 residues. In germline, CDR1 is MDHEN, CDR2 SYDVKM. V lost 6 bases and J lost 0; bases outside the gene matches: 14. CDR3 protein: CASSPVSSGRAPSYNEQFF. In DNA form, the CDR3 reads TGTGCCAGCAGCCCCGTTTCTAGCGGGAGAGCTCCCTCCTACAATGAGCAGTTCTTC.